The sequence of this T cell receptor beta chain was determined in a study of T cell changes during pregnancy in multiple sclerosis. Data came from immunoSEQ multiplex PCR; TCRdb stores just in-frame clones and leaves some out. The sample carries some 38,000 clones, 94% recorded once. The CDR3 covers 16 residues. Germline values: CDR1 SGHVS, CDR2 FQNEAQ. V shed 3 bases, J shed 4 bases, and the junction held 5 bases outside the gene matches. The source was CD4+ T cells from peripheral blood mononuclear cells, collected in the second trimester of pregnancy. The receptor was isolated from a female donor with multiple sclerosis, enrolled in a pregnancy study. The gene calls are TRBV7-8 and TRBJ2-2; the match to TRBD2 covers 10 bases. Here the CDR3 reads CASSLASGGATGELFF. CDR3 coding DNA: TGTGCCAGCAGCTTGGCCAGCGGGGGGGCCACCGGGGAGCTGTTTTTT.